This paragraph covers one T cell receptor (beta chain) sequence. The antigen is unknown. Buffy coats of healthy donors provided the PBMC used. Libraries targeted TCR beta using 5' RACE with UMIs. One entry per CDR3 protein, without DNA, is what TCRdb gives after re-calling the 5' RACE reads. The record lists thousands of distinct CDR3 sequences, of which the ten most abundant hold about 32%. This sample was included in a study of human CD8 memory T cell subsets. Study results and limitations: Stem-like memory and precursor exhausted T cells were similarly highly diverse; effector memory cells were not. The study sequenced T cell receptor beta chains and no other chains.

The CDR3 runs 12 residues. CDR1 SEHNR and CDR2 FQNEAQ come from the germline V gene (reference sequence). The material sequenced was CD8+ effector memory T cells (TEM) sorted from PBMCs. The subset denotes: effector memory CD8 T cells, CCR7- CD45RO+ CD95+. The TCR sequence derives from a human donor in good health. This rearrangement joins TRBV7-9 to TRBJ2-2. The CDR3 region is CAAHSNTGELFF. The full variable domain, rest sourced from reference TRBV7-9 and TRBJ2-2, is DTGVSQNPRHKITKRGQNVTFRCDPISEHNRLYWYRQTLGQGPEFLTYFQNEAQLEKSRLLSDRFSAERPKGSFSTLEIQRTEQGDSAMYLCAAHSNTGELFFGEGSRLTVL.